These 4 T cell receptor beta chains share one sample of origin, sequenced in a study of T cell changes during pregnancy in multiple sclerosis. Some clones are missing from TCRdb's copy, which holds only in-frame ones; the method was immunoSEQ multiplex PCR. Of about 110,000 clones detected, approximately 90% appear once; the ten largest clones hold less than 4%. Here the sequenced sample was peripheral blood, taken after pregnancy. The receptor set was obtained from a female donor with multiple sclerosis, enrolled in a pregnancy study.

This clone was counted once. The chain employs TRBV7-8 and TRBJ1-2; D possibly corresponds to TRBD1 (5 bases). This CDR3 contains 13 residues. The V gene lost 4 bases and the J gene lost 4 bases, with 10 bases spanning the gap. Germline CDR1 SGHVS, CDR2 FQNEAQ. The CDR3 DNA is TGTGCCAGCAGCTCGGACACGGTCTATGGCTACACCTTC. Encoded protein: CASSSDTVYGYTF.

The rearrangement links TRBV7-2 to TRBJ1-2; possibly TRBD1 for D (6 bases). Trimming took off 5 bases at V and 2 bases at J, with 15 bases between the two ends. CDR3 length: 15 residues. From germline, CDR1 is SGHTA and CDR2 FQGNSA. The CDR3 region is CASSSNPGANYGYTF. The CDR3 nucleotides read TGTGCCAGCAGCAGCAACCCAGGGGCCAACTATGGCTACACCTTC.

This clone showed up just a few times. V is TRBV19 and J is TRBJ1-1; possibly TRBD1 for D (5 bases). V was trimmed by 7 bases and J by 4 bases, leaving 13 bases between them. The CDR3 covers 13 residues. Germline CDR1 and CDR2: LNHDA and SQIVND (reference sequence). CDR3 residues: CASTRGGSTEAFF. In DNA form, the CDR3 reads TGTGCCAGTACTCGGGGGGGTTCCACTGAAGCTTTCTTT.

The chain carries TRBV4-1 and TRBJ1-1; D perhaps matches TRBD1 (5 bases). The ends were cut back, 0 bases at V and 8 bases at J, with 10 bases in the middle. CDR1 and CDR2 (germline): MGHRA, YSYEKL. The CDR3 extends over 13 amino acids. CDR3 coding DNA: TGCGCCAGCAGCCAAGATGGAGGGGCGGAAGCTTTCTTT. Its protein product is CASSQDGGAEAFF.